This TCR beta chain is drawn from a study of cytotoxic CD8 clonotypes in ibrutinib-treated CLL. Turning to the study itself: Averaging across samples gave approximately 250,000 productive templates and 75,000 to 100,000 productive rearrangements.

Repertoires were generated with immunoSEQ multiplex PCR, while TCRdb's copy carries only in-frame clones and drops some. The data show some 140,000 clones, with 80% to 95% seen just once and 9.5% to 14% held by the top ten. This clone came up once. The CDR3 loop spans 13 amino acids. Trimming shortened V by 3 bases and J by 6 bases, and 9 bases separated the two germline ends. The germline V gene encodes CDR1 SNHLY and CDR2 FYNNEI. The sequence derives from a human donor with chronic lymphocytic leukemia. The sample consisted of PBMCs, taken after 12 months of ibrutinib treatment. V is TRBV2 and J is TRBJ2-4; D unclear. For the CDR3, the DNA is TGTGCCAGCAGTGAGGGTCAAGGAAACATTCAGTACTTC. It specifies CASSEGQGNIQYF. Together with reference TRBV2 and TRBJ2-4, the CDR3 gives the full variable domain: EPEVTQTPSHQVTQMGQEVILRCVPISNHLYFYWYRQILGQKVEFLVSFYNNEISEKSEIFDDQFSVERPDGSNFTLKIRSTKLEDSAMYFCASSEGQGNIQYFGAGTRLSVL.